Listed here are 6 T cell receptor beta chains from one sample, sequenced in a study of blood T cell repertoires in COVID-19. Method: immunoSEQ multiplex PCR; TCRdb's copy keeps in-frame clones and lacks some. The sample records under 60,000 clones, more than 90% being singletons. Sample: peripheral blood. The receptors originated from a human donor in a cohort sampled during active COVID-19.

This clone has only one observation. This chain links TRBV7-8 with TRBJ2-5; TRBD2 matches 7 bases. Germline-derived CDR1 and CDR2 are SGHVS and FQNEAQ. V lost 5 bases and J lost 3; bases outside the gene matches: 6. The CDR3 is 14 amino acids. CDR3 bases: TGTGCCAGCAGCGGGAGGGTCGGAAAAGAGACCCAGTACTTC. Translated, it gives CASSGRVGKETQYF.

This chain uses TRBV7-6 with TRBJ2-5; 8 bases are shared with TRBD1. CDR3 size: 18 residues. CDR1 and CDR2 from the germline V gene are SGHVS and FNYEAQ. The V and J ends lost 4 bases and 5 bases, in that order; junction bases with no gene match: 18. The CDR3, as DNA: TGTGCCAGCAGCTCAGTACATTACGGACAGGGAGTTGGGGAGACCCAGTACTTC. It encodes CASSSVHYGQGVGETQYF.

The chain carries TRBV3-1 (or the pseudogene TRBV3-2) and TRBJ1-1; the match to TRBD1 covers 7 bases. J was trimmed by 8 bases and V by 4 bases; bases with no gene match: 4. This CDR3 is 12 amino acids long. CDR1 is LGHDT and CDR2 is YNNKEL in the germline V gene (reference sequence). CDR3 amino acids: CASSLWDSEAFF. The CDR3 DNA is TGTGCCAGCAGCCTATGGGACAGCGAAGCTTTCTTT.

CDR3 protein: CASSQEPQGATEAFF. The CDR3 bases are TGTGCCAGCAGCCAAGAACCACAGGGGGCCACTGAAGCTTTCTTT. This sequence joins TRBV4-2 and TRBJ1-1; TRBD1 matches 9 bases. The CDR3 runs 15 residues. With V trimmed by 0 bases and J by 4 bases, 3 bases remained unmatched. Germline V gene sequence: CDR1 LGHNA, CDR2 YNFKEQ.

V is TRBV7-3 and J is TRBJ2-3; TRBD1 is a possible D gene (5 bases). The CDR3 runs 17 residues. Germline loops: CDR1 SGHTA, CDR2 FQGTGA. Trimming removed 5 bases from V and 0 bases from J, with 18 bases in between. In DNA form, the CDR3 reads TGTGCCAGCAGCCCCTTTGGTCAGGGTACTAGCACAGATACGCAGTATTTT. Its translation: CASSPFGQGTSTDTQYF.

This clone was counted once. The V gene is TRBV30, the J gene TRBJ2-6; a possible D gene is TRBD1 (5 bases). Germline CDR1 and CDR2: GTSNPN and SVGIG (reference sequence). This CDR3 is built from 14 residues. With 0 bases removed from V and 4 bases from J, the gap between germline ends came to 7 bases. In nucleotides, the CDR3 is TGTGCCTGGAGTGTATGGACAGGGGCCAACGTCCTGACTTTC. Its translation: CAWSVWTGANVLTF.